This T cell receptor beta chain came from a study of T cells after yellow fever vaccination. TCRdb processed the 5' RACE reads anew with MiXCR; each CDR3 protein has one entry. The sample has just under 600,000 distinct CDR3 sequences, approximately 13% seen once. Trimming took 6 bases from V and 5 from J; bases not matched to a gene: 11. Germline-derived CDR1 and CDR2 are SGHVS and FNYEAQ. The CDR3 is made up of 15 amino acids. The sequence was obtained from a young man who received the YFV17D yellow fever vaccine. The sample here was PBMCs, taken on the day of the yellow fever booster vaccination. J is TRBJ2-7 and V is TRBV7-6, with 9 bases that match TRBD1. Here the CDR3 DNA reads TGTGCCAGCAGTGCTTCGGGACAGGGTCCGCACGAGCAGTACTTC. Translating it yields CASSASGQGPHEQYF. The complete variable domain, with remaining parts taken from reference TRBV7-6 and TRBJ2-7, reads GAGVSQSPRYKVTKRGQDVALRCDPISGHVSLYWYRQALGQGPEFLTYFNYEAQQDKSGLPNDRFSAERPEGSISTLTIQRTEQRDSAMYRCASSASGQGPHEQYFGPGTRLTVT.